Listed below are T cell receptor beta chains from one sample, sequenced in a study of cytomegalovirus exposure and HLA in healthy donors. TCRdb's table, derived via immunoSEQ multiplex PCR, lists solely in-frame clones and lacks some. The data contain approximately 110,000 clones, roughly 83% of them seen just once; the ten biggest clones take up around 3%. Sequenced sample: PBMCs. Receptors were obtained from a woman aged 18-29 years in good health and CMV-seropositive. Each CDR3 is given with its conserved first and last residue. Fields, in order: clone size, V gene, J gene, D gene, CDR3 protein, CDR3 DNA. A D gene is named only where the DNA matches it firmly. Clone size, where shown, is once, few, many, or a class for clones that have expanded.

once	TRBV13	TRBJ2-5	TRBD2	CASSLGPASGFEQYF	TGTGCCAGCAGCTTAGGTCCGGCTAGCGGCTTTGAGCAGTACTTC
NA	TRBV7-9	TRBJ2-3	NA	CASSLAEDTQYF	TGTGCCAGCAGCTTAGCGGAGGATACGCAGTATTTT
NA	TRBV12-5	TRBJ1-3	TRBD1	CASGLESHMGTGVGNTIYF	TGTGCTAGTGGTTTGGAAAGTCATATGGGGACAGGGGTCGGAAACACCATATATTTT
NA	TRBV27	TRBJ2-7	TRBD1	CASSLAWGDREPTYEQYF	TGTGCCAGCAGTTTGGCCTGGGGGGACAGGGAACCCACCTACGAGCAGTACTTC
NA	TRBV5-1	TRBJ2-7	NA	CASSLVQGTYEQYF	TGCGCCAGCAGCTTGGTACAGGGAACTTACGAGCAGTACTTC
once	TRBV9	TRBJ2-1	TRBD2	CASSEREFHNEQFF	TGTGCCAGCAGCGAGCGGGAGTTCCACAATGAGCAGTTCTTC
NA	TRBV5-1	TRBJ2-1	NA	CASSRGLPDYNEQFF	TGCGCCAGCAGCCGCGGATTGCCGGACTACAATGAGCAGTTCTTC
NA	TRBV4-1	TRBJ2-4	TRBD2	CASSQARTGGAKNIQYF	TGCGCCAGCAGTCAAGCTAGGACGGGGGGAGCCAAAAACATTCAGTACTTC
NA	TRBV25-1	TRBJ1-5	NA	CASSEYGQPGPAHF	TGTGCCAGCAGTGAATATGGACAGCCAGGCCCGGCGCATTTT
NA	TRBV28	TRBJ2-5	NA	CASSFGMVETQYF	TGTGCCAGCAGTTTCGGTATGGTAGAGACCCAGTACTTC
NA	TRBV4-2	TRBJ2-5	NA	CASSQSGRGETQYF	TGTGCCAGCAGCCAATCTGGGAGGGGGGAGACCCAGTACTTC
NA	TRBV28	TRBJ2-1	NA	CASSFPGNEQFF	TGTGCCAGCAGTTTTCCGGGGAATGAGCAGTTCTTC
NA	TRBV2	TRBJ2-4	TRBD2	CASSEVLLAGVAKNIQYF	TGTGCCAGCAGTGAAGTCTTGCTAGCGGGAGTAGCCAAAAACATTCAGTACTTC